A single sample is the source of the 27 T cell receptor beta chains below, sequenced in a study of T cell changes during pregnancy in multiple sclerosis. The data were produced by immunoSEQ multiplex PCR, yet TCRdb's version contains in-frame clones alone and is incomplete. The sample holds over 35,000 clones, 90% seen once. The input for sequencing was CD4+ T cells from peripheral blood mononuclear cells, taken in the first trimester of pregnancy. These receptors were taken from a female donor in good health, enrolled as a control in a pregnancy study.

The J gene is TRBJ2-5, the V gene TRBV5-1, with D perhaps matching TRBD1 (5 bases). Trimming stripped 1 base from V and 9 bases from J, with 13 bases between. Per germline, CDR1 SGHRS and CDR2 YFSETQ. The CDR3 extends over 13 amino acids. The CDR3 reads CASSLPRLGAQYF. The CDR3 DNA follows: TGCGCCAGCAGCTTGCCTAGGTTAGGGGCCCAGTACTTC.

The chain has TRBV5-6 and TRBJ2-5, with 9 bases fitting TRBD2. V shed 1 base and J 7 bases; nucleotides not matched to a gene: 11. Germline-derived CDR1 and CDR2 are SGHDT and YYEEEE. This CDR3 spans 16 amino acids. CDR3 sequence reads: CASSLLAGGLAVTQYF. The DNA of the CDR3 is TGTGCCAGCAGCTTGTTGGCGGGGGGGCTGGCGGTGACCCAGTACTTC.

This rearrangement joins TRBV7-9 to TRBJ1-5; D perhaps matches TRBD1 (6 bases). CDR3 size: 14 residues. CDR1 is SEHNR and CDR2 is FQNEAQ in the germline V gene (reference sequence). Trimming took 1 base from V and 7 from J, leaving 11 bases between them. DNA for the CDR3: TGTGCCAGCAGCTTAGGGTCAGGGGCCCAGCCCCAGCATTTT. Translation gives CASSLGSGAQPQHF.

This clone showed up just once. The rearrangement links TRBV4-3 to TRBJ1-1; tentative D call: TRBD1 (5 bases). The CDR3 totals 14 residues. The germline V and J ends were trimmed by 2 bases and 5 bases, with 12 bases remaining between them. Germline V gene data show CDR1 as LGHNA and CDR2 as YSLEER. Here the CDR3 DNA reads TGCGCCAGCAGCCAACTCGGGGGGGGGACTGAAGCTTTCTTT. Amino acid sequence: CASSQLGGGTEAFF.

The gene calls are TRBV18 and TRBJ1-3; D perhaps matches TRBD1 (6 bases). In germline, CDR1 is KGHSH, CDR2 LQKENI. Trimming took off 1 base at V and 4 bases at J, with 14 bases between the two ends. The CDR3 consists of 16 residues. The CDR3 protein is CASSPLPRGFGNTIYF. For the CDR3, the DNA is TGTGCCAGCTCACCACTCCCCAGGGGATTCGGAAACACCATATATTTT.

The chain couples TRBV5-1 to TRBJ1-6; D is possibly TRBD1 (6 bases). Trimming stripped 5 bases from V and 11 bases from J, with 11 bases between. This CDR3 region has 12 residues. The germline gives CDR1 SGHRS, CDR2 YFSETQ. The CDR3 DNA sequence: TGCGCCAGCAGTGTACAGGGTCCACCCCTCCACTTT. This codes for CASSVQGPPLHF.

The CDR3 reads CASSQAGLATDTQYF. CDR3 coding DNA: TGTGCCAGCAGCCAAGCGGGACTAGCGACAGATACGCAGTATTTT. The rearrangement joins TRBV7-2 to TRBJ2-3; 10 nucleotides line up with TRBD2. The CDR3 has 15 residues. Germline CDR1 and CDR2: SGHTA and FQGNSA. V shed 5 bases, J shed 3 bases, and the junction held 5 bases outside the gene matches. The full variable domain, with the rest looked up from reference TRBV7-2 and TRBJ2-3, is GAGVSQSPSNKVTEKGKDVELRCDPISGHTALYWYRQSLGQGLEFLIYFQGNSAPDKSGLPSDRFSAERTGGSVSTLTIQRTQQEDSAVYLCASSQAGLATDTQYFGPGTRLTVL.

The genes are TRBV7-2 and TRBJ1-5; 8 nucleotides line up with TRBD1. V was pared by 5 bases and J by 5 bases, with 2 bases of the junction left unmatched. Germline CDR1 reads SGHTA; CDR2 reads FQGNSA. CDR3 length equals 13 residues. As DNA, the CDR3 is TGTGCCAGCAGCCTGACAGGGGATCAGCCCCAGCATTTT. Encoded protein: CASSLTGDQPQHF. Full variable domain (remainder filled in from reference TRBV7-2 and TRBJ1-5): GAGVSQSPSNKVTEKGKDVELRCDPISGHTALYWYRQSLGQGLEFLIYFQGNSAPDKSGLPSDRFSAERTGGSVSTLTIQRTQQEDSAVYLCASSLTGDQPQHFGDGTRLSIL.

This chain uses TRBV27 with TRBJ1-1, with D possibly matching TRBD1 (5 bases). V was trimmed by 2 bases and J by 6 bases, leaving 10 bases between them. This CDR3 contains 13 residues. CDR1 is MNHEY and CDR2 is SMNVEV in the germline V gene (reference sequence). For the CDR3, the DNA is TGTGCCAGCAGTTTAAGGGGTCGGGCTGAAGCTTTCTTT. Translation: CASSLRGRAEAFF.

This chain joins TRBV9 and TRBJ1-6; 7 nucleotides agree with TRBD1. The CDR3 contains 15 residues. Per germline, CDR1 SGDLS and CDR2 YYNGEE. J lost 10 bases, V lost 0 bases, and 7 bases had no gene match. This chain's CDR3 is CASSVGGQVGSPLHF. CDR3 DNA sequence: TGTGCCAGCAGCGTAGGTGGACAGGTAGGGTCACCCCTCCACTTT.

The V call is TRBV5-4, the J call TRBJ2-3, with 13 bases lining up with TRBD2. CDR1 is SGHNT and CDR2 is YYREEE in the germline V gene (reference sequence). The V gene end was trimmed by 4 bases and the J gene end by 6 bases; junction bases not matched to a gene: 5. This CDR3 has 15 amino acids. CDR3 in DNA: TGTGCCAGCAGCAAGACTAGCGGGGGGATGGATACGCAGTATTTT. Protein product: CASSKTSGGMDTQYF.

The J gene is TRBJ2-1, the V gene TRBV11-1; TRBD1 matches at 9 bases. J gave up 6 bases and V 4 bases, and 4 bases lay outside the gene matches. The CDR3 loop spans 14 amino acids. In germline, CDR1 is SGHAT, CDR2 FQDESV (reference sequence). The CDR3 region is CASSSRDRVNEQFF. CDR3 bases: TGTGCCAGCAGCTCCCGGGACAGGGTCAATGAGCAGTTCTTC.

The chain links TRBV9 to TRBJ2-7; 7 bases map to TRBD1. Germline CDR1 is SGDLS and CDR2 is YYNGEE. The CDR3 covers 14 residues. With 4 bases clipped from V and 4 bases from J, the junction kept 8 bases outside the gene matches. CDR3: CASSPGQARYEQYF. The CDR3 DNA follows: TGTGCCAGCAGCCCCGGACAGGCCCGTTACGAGCAGTACTTC.

V usage is TRBV11-1 and J usage is TRBJ1-4; D remains unclear. This CDR3 is 17 amino acids long. CDR1 and CDR2 from the germline V gene are SGHAT and FQDESV (reference sequence). V lost 6 bases, J lost 5 bases, and 22 bases lay in between. CDR3 sequence: CASSQISGVAGNEKLFF. As DNA, the CDR3 is TGTGCCAGCAGTCAAATCAGCGGCGTGGCGGGGAATGAAAAACTGTTTTTT.

J is TRBJ1-5 and V is TRBV2; D is perhaps TRBD1 (5 bases). The V gene's germline CDR1 is SNHLY and CDR2 FYNNEI. Deletions cut 3 bases from V and 2 bases from J, with 14 bases between. This CDR3 spans 16 amino acids. The CDR3 sequence: CASSDLSPQGNQPQHF. Here the CDR3 DNA reads TGTGCCAGCAGTGATTTATCCCCACAGGGCAATCAGCCCCAGCATTTT.

J is TRBJ1-2 and V is TRBV19; D might be TRBD1 (5 bases). CDR1 is LNHDA and CDR2 is SQIVND in the germline V gene (reference sequence). CDR3 length equals 14 residues. Trimming stripped 8 bases from V and 5 bases from J, with 18 bases between. CDR3 region: CASRTGGIGYGYTF. CDR3 coding DNA: TGTGCCAGTCGAACGGGGGGGATCGGATATGGCTACACCTTC.

This chain joins TRBV14 and TRBJ2-1; 10 nucleotides match TRBD2. The CDR3 extends over 18 amino acids. CDR1 is SGHDN, CDR2 FVKESK, per germline. The J segment lost 4 bases and the V segment lost 1 base, leaving 10 bases of the junction unmatched. CDR3: CASSQGLAGETLYNEQFF. The CDR3 coding sequence is TGTGCCAGCAGCCAAGGGCTAGCGGGGGAGACCTTGTACAATGAGCAGTTCTTC.

The J gene is TRBJ2-7, the V gene TRBV2, with 7 bases identical to TRBD1. V trimming: 6 bases; J trimming: 0 bases; junction bases outside the gene matches: 5. This CDR3 is 14 amino acids long. Germline CDR1 reads SNHLY; CDR2 reads FYNNEI. In DNA, the CDR3 is TGTGCCAGCAGAAACCGGGACAGCTCCTACGAGCAGTACTTC. Translating gives CASRNRDSSYEQYF.

This chain uses TRBV7-2 with TRBJ1-2, with a tentative D call TRBD1 (5 bases). Germline V CDR1 and CDR2: SGHTA, FQGNSA. The CDR3 is 14 residues long. V lost 5 bases, J lost 7 bases, and 17 bases lay in between. CDR3 in DNA: TGTGCCAGCAGCCCGCTCAGGGAACAGAGTGGCTACACCTTC. Translating gives CASSPLREQSGYTF.

The chain carries TRBV7-2 and TRBJ1-2; D might be TRBD1 (6 bases). This CDR3 comprises 16 residues. Germline values: CDR1 SGHTA, CDR2 FQGNSA. V dropped 2 bases and J dropped 8 bases, with 21 bases sitting between them. CDR3 bases: TGTGCCAGCAGCTTAAGTCCCCGGACCCTACAGGGAGGCTACACCTTC. It yields the protein CASSLSPRTLQGGYTF.

This clone appeared a single time. The chain carries TRBV5-4 and TRBJ1-1; 7 bases fit TRBD1. CDR3 length: 15 residues. CDR1 and CDR2 from the germline V gene are SGHNT and YYREEE (reference sequence). V lost 4 bases and J lost 6; bases outside the gene matches: 12. This CDR3 is CASSPNRGGVAEAFF. The CDR3 coding sequence is TGTGCCAGCAGCCCAAACAGGGGAGGCGTGGCTGAAGCTTTCTTT.

V gene TRBV25-1 combines with J gene TRBJ1-1; D gene uncertain. Trimming stripped 5 bases from V and 5 bases from J, with 12 bases between. The germline gives CDR1 MGHDK, CDR2 SYGVNS. CDR3 length: 13 amino acids. The CDR3 DNA reads as TGTGCCAGCAGTCCCGCCGGCGGGACTGAAGCTTTCTTT. Encoded protein: CASSPAGGTEAFF.

The rearrangement uses TRBV7-3 and TRBJ1-3; D is uncertain. Germline V CDR1 and CDR2: SGHTA, FQGTGA. V lost 5 bases to trimming and J lost 4 bases, with 9 bases between them. The CDR3 is made up of 13 amino acids. CDR3 loop: CASSTQQGNTIYF. CDR3 nucleotides: TGTGCCAGCAGCACCCAACAGGGAAACACCATATATTTT. The full variable domain, its missing parts supplied by reference TRBV7-3 and TRBJ1-3, is GAGVSQTPSNKVTEKGKYVELRCDPISGHTALYWYRQSLGQGPEFLIYFQGTGAADDSGLPNDRFFAVRPEGSVSTLKIQRTERGDSAVYLCASSTQQGNTIYFGEGSWLTVV.

The V gene is TRBV7-3, the J gene TRBJ2-1; 9 bases match TRBD2. CDR1 and CDR2 from the germline V gene are SGHTA and FQGTGA. This CDR3 is built from 14 residues. The V and J ends lost 1 base and 10 bases, in that order; junction bases with no gene match: 5. The CDR3 loop is CASSLSLAGSEQFF. For the CDR3, the DNA is TGTGCCAGCAGCTTAAGCCTAGCGGGGTCGGAGCAGTTCTTC.

The rearrangement joins TRBV5-6 to TRBJ2-7; 11 bases fit TRBD2. Germline V lookup: CDR1 SGHDT, CDR2 YYEEEE. The CDR3 has 17 amino acids. J lost 2 bases, V lost 1 base, and 8 bases had no gene match. CDR3 in amino acids: CASSLLTSGVNAYEQYF. CDR3 coding DNA: TGTGCCAGCAGCTTGCTGACTAGCGGGGTCAATGCCTACGAGCAGTACTTC.

The rearrangement links TRBV28 to TRBJ2-1; 9 bases fit TRBD2. The CDR3 sequence is 14 residues long. In germline, CDR1 is MDHEN, CDR2 SYDVKM. After removal of 5 bases from V and 8 bases from J, the junction contained 7 bases not matched to a gene. Written as DNA, the CDR3 is TGTGCCAGCAGTAGGGCGGGGGGGCCCCATGAGCAGTTCTTC. Translation: CASSRAGGPHEQFF.

In nucleotides, the CDR3 is TGTGCCAGCAGAGGGTCGGGGTACACTGAAGCTTTCTTT. It translates to CASRGSGYTEAFF. This chain uses TRBV11-2 with TRBJ1-1; no clear D. Germline V gene lookup returns CDR1 SGHAT and CDR2 FQNNGV. The CDR3 is made up of 13 amino acids. Trimming pared 6 bases from V and 3 bases from J, leaving 11 bases between.